This T cell receptor (beta chain) was obtained from a study of long-term antiretroviral therapy in people with HIV. Study results and limitations: Dominant in the repertoire at all time points were clones expanded before ART.

The assay used was immunoSEQ (version v3.0), run at survey level. Each sample aimed for roughly 40,000-50,000 sequenced T-cell genomes. Clones were read by immunoSEQ multiplex PCR, and TCRdb kept only the in-frame ones, dropping some. The profile covers about 27,000 clones, with around 86% appearing a single time and approximately 14% taken by the ten largest. Post-ART PBMC samples numbered at least two per donor, and pre-ART ones at least one. The cryopreserved samples used held about 0.85-11 million PBMC prior to extraction of DNA. V lost 0 bases to trimming and J lost 3 bases, with 11 bases between them. Germline V gives CDR1 MGHRA, CDR2 YSYEKL. This CDR3 spans 15 amino acids. Points on this clone: Its antigen is currently unknown.

This specimen was unsorted PBMCs, taken 2.9 years after starting antiretroviral therapy. This clonotype originated in a man aged 50 to 60 with HIV. The chain combines TRBV4-1 with TRBJ1-2, with no clear D. CDR3 nucleotides: TGCGCCAGCAGCCAAGAACGAGGACTTTACTATGGCTACACCTTC. It translates to CASSQERGLYYGYTF.